This T cell receptor (beta chain) was identified in a study of shared clonotypes between healthy human individuals (dated by TCRdb to 2020 to 2021). Some background on the complete study: A few men and a couple of women, aged 18 to 49 years, made up the cohort. For each donor, three plates each were used for CD4 naive and CD4 memory, two plates were used for CD8 naive, and one plate was used for CD8 memory. The study deeply sequenced blood TCR repertoires of five healthy adults to estimate repertoire size and the extent of clonotype sharing between individuals. Libraries were prepared and TCR repertoires were sequenced by different laboratories using diverse techniques, in order to increase sequencing depth and limit assay-specific biases. Per donor, leukapheresis produced somewhere between about 0.8 and 9 billion PBMCs. What the research found in general, with its limitations: Because the study included only a small number of donors, the genetic and exposure-history diversity represented was limited. Sharing across a few donors was observed for about 5% of naive CD4, over 3% of naive CD8, roughly 2.4% of memory CD4, and roughly 0.4% of memory CD8 clonotypes. Based on pairwise subsampling, the degree of clonotype sharing among donors was expected to be affected by sequencing depth. Sampling was limited to blood, and TCR repertoires in tissue likely differ from TCR repertoires in blood. Estimated clonotype richness was generally larger for naive than for memory subsets. Incomplete sequencing was indicated by rarefaction of sorted-subset datasets, despite the large sequencing depth. Compared with non-shared clonotypes, clonotypes shared by all four sorted-subset donors had higher generation probabilities.

The donors were healthy, HIV-negative adults who had no recently reported acute infections or vaccinations. Only Caucasian adults living in Nashville, Tennessee, USA were represented among the donors. CD4+ T cells were enriched by magnetic negative selection; naive cells were then positively selected on CD45RA, and the negative fraction formed the memory subset. After blood collection by leukapheresis, PBMCs were isolated using Ficoll-Histopaque density gradient centrifugation and then cryopreserved in the vapor phase of liquid nitrogen. Analytical flow cytometry was used to check the purity and quantity of every magnetically sorted T cell population. Genomic DNA was isolated from every sorted fraction and measured by UV absorbance on a Nanodrop 2000c. Using the deep immunoSEQ assay, TCR CDR3 regions were amplified from genomic DNA by multiplex PCR. For each cell subset, the extracted genomic DNA was distributed evenly across all wells of several immunoSEQ 96-well plates, and each plate served as one replicate. Each replicate PCR for sorted subsets received roughly 0.2 ug genomic DNA, equal to 28,000 or so T cell genomes. The purified libraries were quantified using a Qubit 3.0 fluorometer, sized with a Bioanalyzer 2100, and then quantified again using the KAPA Library Quantification kit. Each immunoSEQ 96-well plate was sequenced on its own single-read 150-cycle Illumina NextSeq 550 flow cell. The original pipeline was this. Because the immunoSEQ output included only junctional sequences and no quality scores, the filtering could not be the same as the filtering used for full-length reads. To assign V/J genes and CDR3, sequences were annotated using PyIR, a Python wrapper for IgBLAST v1.9, with IMGT germline references. Any read was removed if the V/J assignment was weak (E-value above 1e-6), the CDR3 was missing, or the read contained stop codons, out-of-frame junctions, or ambiguous translated residues. V3J clonotypes were defined as sequences sharing an identical inferred V gene, J gene, and CDR3 amino acid sequence. Percentage overlap between repertoires was calculated by dividing the number of shared unique clonotypes by the size of the smaller repertoire. Repertoire richness was assessed with RTK rarefaction, the Chao1 estimator, and Recon v2.1 estimates of unobserved clonotypes. Generation probabilities for all TCRbeta clonotypes obtained by the gDNA method from a handful of donors were computed using OLGA. In its TCRdb copy, this immuneACCESS table keeps in-frame sequences only and misses some clones. Where compared with another copy, unresolved V genes explain less than half of these, and the others have no known cause. V, J and clone size are taken as reported in that table, and D and trimming were inferred from the DNA itself. The sample has roughly 1,500,000 clones on record, around 98.5% of them singletons. Jointly, the top ten make up roughly 0.36% of the sample.

Taken from the germline V gene, the CDR1 and CDR2 loops are SGHRS and YFSETQ. The CDR3 measures 18 amino acids from cysteine to phenylalanine. The DNA shown is the 54-base CDR3, in frame from base 1. V is shortened by 0 bases, J by 5 bases, and the region joining them spans 21 bases. This clone was detected once. What this receptor recognizes is not known. Per-nucleotide qualities are absent, and no much larger clonotype sits a single base away. The source of this sequence is a man aged 25-45 years in good health. Sequenced input: naive CD4+ T cells sorted from blood. The cell subset or site label here, explained by the study, means: CD45RA+ positively selected. This chain is built from TRBV5-1 and TRBJ2-1, with the D segment possibly TRBD1 or TRBD2, each aligning over 5 bases. Here is the DNA: TGCGCCAGCAGCTTGGCCTGGGGCAGGGTTCCGAGGGACAATGAGCAGTTCTTC. It encodes CASSLAWGRVPRDNEQFF.